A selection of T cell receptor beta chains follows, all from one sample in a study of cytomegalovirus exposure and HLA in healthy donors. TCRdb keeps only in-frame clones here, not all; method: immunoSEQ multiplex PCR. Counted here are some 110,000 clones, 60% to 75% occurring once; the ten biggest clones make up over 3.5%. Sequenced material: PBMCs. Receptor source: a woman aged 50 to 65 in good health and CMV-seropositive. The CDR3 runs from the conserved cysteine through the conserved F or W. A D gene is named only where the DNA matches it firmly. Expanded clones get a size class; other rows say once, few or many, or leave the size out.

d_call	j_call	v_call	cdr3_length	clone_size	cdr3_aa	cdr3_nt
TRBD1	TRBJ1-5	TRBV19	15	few	CASSPRQGGNQPQHF	TGTGCCAGTAGTCCCCGTCAGGGGGGTAATCAGCCCCAGCATTTT
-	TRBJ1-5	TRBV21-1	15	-	CASIPAGRVNQPQHF	TGTGCCAGCATCCCGGCCGGCAGGGTCAATCAGCCCCAGCATTTT
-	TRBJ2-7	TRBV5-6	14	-	CASGWGEEGYEQYF	TGTGCCAGCGGTTGGGGGGAGGAAGGGTACGAGCAGTACTTC
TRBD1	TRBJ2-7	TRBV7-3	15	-	CASSPFGQGFYEQYF	TGTGCCAGCAGCCCATTTGGACAGGGGTTCTACGAGCAGTACTTC
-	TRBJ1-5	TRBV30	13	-	CAWSGTADQPQHF	TGTGCCTGGAGTGGGACAGCCGATCAGCCCCAGCATTTT
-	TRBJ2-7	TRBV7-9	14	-	CASSLGEISYEQYF	TGTGCCAGCAGCTTAGGTGAGATCTCCTACGAGCAGTACTTC
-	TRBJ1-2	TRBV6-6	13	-	CASSPQGGFGYTF	TGTGCCAGCAGCCCCCAAGGGGGTTTCGGCTACACCTTC
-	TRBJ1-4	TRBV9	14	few	CASSETGENEKLFF	TGTGCCAGCAGCGAGACAGGAGAAAATGAAAAACTGTTTTTT
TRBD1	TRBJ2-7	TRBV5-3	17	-	CARSLDKLDRAPYEQYF	TGTGCCAGAAGCTTGGATAAATTAGACAGGGCACCCTACGAGCAGTACTTC
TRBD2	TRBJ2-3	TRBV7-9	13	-	CASSWRESDTQYF	TGTGCCAGCAGCTGGCGGGAGTCAGATACGCAGTATTTT
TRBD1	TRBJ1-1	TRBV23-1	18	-	CASSQSGTGLLGNTEAFF	TGCGCCAGCAGTCAATCCGGGACAGGGCTTCTGGGGAACACTGAAGCTTTCTTT
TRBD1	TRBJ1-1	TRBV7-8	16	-	CASSPRQGEWITEAFF	TGTGCCAGCAGCCCCCGACAGGGGGAGTGGATAACTGAAGCTTTCTTT
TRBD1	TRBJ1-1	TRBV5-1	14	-	CASSLEGQGRGAFF	TGCGCCAGCAGCTTGGAGGGACAGGGGAGGGGCGCTTTCTTT
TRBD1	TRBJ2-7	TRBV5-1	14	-	CASSPRQGDYEQYF	TGCGCCAGCAGCCCGAGACAGGGCGACTACGAGCAGTACTTC
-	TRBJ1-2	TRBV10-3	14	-	CAISESPGIYGYTF	TGTGCCATCAGTGAGTCGCCAGGCATCTATGGCTACACCTTC
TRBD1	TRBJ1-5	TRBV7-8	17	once	CASSLALGQGVRQPQHF	TGTGCCAGCAGCTTAGCGCTCGGACAGGGGGTTCGGCAGCCCCAGCATTTT
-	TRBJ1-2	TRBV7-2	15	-	CASSLGITQLRGYTF	TGTGCCAGCAGCTTAGGAATTACACAATTAAGAGGCTACACCTTC
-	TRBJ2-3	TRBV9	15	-	CASSPRTHHTDTQYF	TGTGCCAGCAGCCCACGGACTCATCACACAGATACGCAGTATTTT
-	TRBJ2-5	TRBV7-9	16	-	CASSSPGLRTQETQYF	TGTGCCAGCAGCTCACCGGGACTCCGGACTCAAGAGACCCAGTACTTC
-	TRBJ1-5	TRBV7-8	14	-	CASSVEQGYQPQHF	TGTGCCAGCAGCGTAGAACAGGGTTATCAGCCCCAGCATTTT
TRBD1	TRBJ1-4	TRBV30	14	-	CAWSATGDNEKLFF	TGTGCCTGGAGCGCGACAGGGGATAATGAAAAACTGTTTTTT
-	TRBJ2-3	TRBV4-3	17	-	CASSQAPFSSGADTQYF	TGCGCCAGCAGCCAAGCTCCATTTAGTAGTGGAGCAGATACGCAGTATTTT
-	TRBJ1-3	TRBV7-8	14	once	CASSRDYSGNTIYF	TGTGCCAGCAGCAGGGACTACTCTGGAAACACCATATATTTT
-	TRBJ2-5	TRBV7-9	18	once	CASSLATTPRGLRETQYF	TGTGCCAGCAGCTTAGCTACAACCCCCAGAGGGTTGAGGGAGACCCAGTACTTC
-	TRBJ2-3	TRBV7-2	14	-	CASSRPGIRNTQYF	TGTGCCAGCAGCCGTCCAGGGATAAGAAATACGCAGTATTTT
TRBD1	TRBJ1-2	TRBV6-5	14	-	CASSRGQDTGGYTF	TGTGCCAGCAGCCGGGGACAGGACACCGGGGGCTACACCTTC
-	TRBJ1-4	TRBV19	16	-	CASGRGPGQIIEKLFF	TGTGCCAGTGGCCGAGGCCCGGGACAAATAATTGAAAAACTGTTTTTT
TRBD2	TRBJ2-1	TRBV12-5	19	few	CASGLVLAGGRFPYNEQFF	TGTGCTAGTGGTTTGGTACTAGCGGGGGGGAGGTTCCCCTACAATGAGCAGTTCTTC
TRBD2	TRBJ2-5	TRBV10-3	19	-	CAISAIAPGTSGVKETQYF	TGTGCCATCAGTGCAATAGCCCCCGGGACTAGCGGGGTCAAAGAGACCCAGTACTTC
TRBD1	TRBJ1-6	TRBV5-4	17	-	CASSYGQGRSYNSPLHF	TGTGCCAGCAGCTATGGACAGGGTCGATCCTATAATTCACCCCTCCACTTT
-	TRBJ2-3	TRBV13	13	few	CASSLRDTDTQYF	TGTGCCAGCAGCTTGCGGGACACAGATACGCAGTATTTT
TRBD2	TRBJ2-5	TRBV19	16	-	CASSIITSGGQETQYF	TGTGCCAGTAGTATTATCACTAGCGGGGGTCAAGAGACCCAGTACTTC
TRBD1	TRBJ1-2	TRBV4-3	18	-	CASSQELGTVAYAYGYTF	TGCGCCAGCAGCCAAGAATTGGGGACAGTCGCGTACGCTTATGGCTACACCTTC
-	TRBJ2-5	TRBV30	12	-	CAWDRSEETQYF	TGTGCCTGGGACAGGTCCGAAGAGACCCAGTACTTC
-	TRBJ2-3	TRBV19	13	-	CASRWTGTDTQYF	TGTGCCAGTAGGTGGACTGGCACAGATACGCAGTATTTT